The rows below give T cell receptor beta chains drawn from one sample of a study of cytomegalovirus exposure and HLA in healthy donors. Clones were sequenced by immunoSEQ multiplex PCR, and TCRdb holds only the in-frame ones, with some missing. The sample comprises 200,000 or so clones, around 75% of which are singletons, and less than 6% rests with the top ten. Specimen: PBMCs. Receptors originate from a woman aged 25 to 45 in good health and CMV-seropositive. CDR3s leave out the opening cysteine and the closing phenylalanine or tryptophan. The order of the fields is J gene, D gene, CDR3 length, V gene, CDR3 protein. The D gene is left open where the match is weak.

>TRBJ1-1|.|12|TRBV7-6
ASSTRGGDTEAF
>TRBJ1-3|.|9|TRBV28
ASTSGLLRY
>TRBJ1-3|.|11|TRBV7-9
ASSPRSVNTIY
>TRBJ2-1|.|14|TRBV14
ASSQDLGGNLGEQF
>TRBJ2-5|TRBD2|13|TRBV7-3
ASSLTLAGEAVQY
>TRBJ2-1|.|13|TRBV29-1
SVDPGTPSYNEQF
>TRBJ2-3|.|14|TRBV19
ASSIYGGAGTDTQY
>TRBJ2-1|TRBD2|11|TRBV15
ATSPAGGHEQF
>TRBJ2-7|TRBD2|11|TRBV10-1
ASSEAGTSKQY
>TRBJ1-1|TRBD1|14|TRBV7-6
ASSSPQGTPNTEAF
>TRBJ2-7|TRBD1|13|TRBV19
ASSIRAGGQIEQY
>TRBJ1-2|.|13|TRBV27
ASSSVRTALYGYT
>TRBJ2-1|TRBD2|13|TRBV4-2
ASSQSGTSENEQF
>TRBJ2-3|.|10|TRBV6-5
ASSSVSDTQY
>TRBJ2-6|.|15|TRBV4-1
ASRLGGASSGANVLT
>TRBJ2-7|.|8|TRBV6-1
ASGFYEQY
>TRBJ1-5|.|12|TRBV5-4
ASSLAGLNQPQH
>TRBJ1-2|TRBD1|14|TRBV7-2
ASSLQTGTGRWGYT
>TRBJ1-2|.|16|TRBV5-6
ASSSGGRELVVNYGYT
>TRBJ2-7|TRBD2|11|TRBV27
ATGRGGYGEQY
>TRBJ1-2|TRBD1|13|TRBV18
ASSPLATGGYGYT
>TRBJ1-6|.|12|TRBV9
ASSARGPSSPLH
>TRBJ2-3|.|12|TRBV11-2
ASSLVGGGNTQY
>TRBJ1-1|.|13|TRBV25-1
ASSGIGVMNTEAF
>TRBJ1-1|.|9|TRBV27
ASIRGGQAF
>TRBJ2-7|TRBD1|13|TRBV10-3
AISYGTADSYEQY
>TRBJ2-7|.|12|TRBV14
ASSLDSSVYEQY
>TRBJ2-7|.|13|TRBV5-1
ASSLGDQGYHEQY
>TRBJ1-4|.|9|TRBV10-1
ASSEREKLF